What follows are 21 T cell receptor beta chains derived from one specimen sequenced in a study of blood T cell repertoires in COVID-19. Using immunoSEQ multiplex PCR, the repertoire was profiled, and TCRdb retains in-frame clones only, with some absent. The sample has 63,000 or so clones; 86% are singletons. The sequencing sample was made of peripheral blood. The receptors come from a man aged 65 to 79 with active COVID-19.

This clone has more than one count but fewer than ten. This rearrangement joins TRBV18 to TRBJ2-7; 11 bases fit TRBD2. The V gene end was trimmed by 4 bases and the J gene end by 1 base; junction bases not matched to a gene: 6. The CDR3 runs to 16 residues. Germline values: CDR1 KGHSH, CDR2 LQKENI. The CDR3 here is CASSLTSGSPSYEQYF. The CDR3 coding sequence is TGTGCCAGCTCACTTACTAGCGGGAGCCCATCCTACGAGCAGTACTTC.

The rearrangement uses TRBV7-2 and TRBJ2-7; no definite D call. The germline V gene has CDR1 SGHTA and CDR2 FQGNSA. The CDR3 has 14 amino acids. With 3 bases removed from V and 2 bases from J, the gap between germline ends came to 11 bases. The DNA of the CDR3 is TGTGCCAGCAGCTTGGTCGCGGATACCTACGAGCAGTACTTC. This translates into CASSLVADTYEQYF.

There are a few counts of this clone. This rearrangement joins TRBV18 to TRBJ2-1; 14 nucleotides match TRBD2. CDR1 is KGHSH and CDR2 is LQKENI in the germline V gene. Trimming took 0 bases from V and 6 from J; bases not matched to a gene: 4. This CDR3 has 17 amino acids. The CDR3 loop is CASSPPTSGGAGNEQFF. CDR3 coding DNA: TGTGCCAGCTCACCACCGACTAGCGGGGGGGCTGGCAATGAGCAGTTCTTC.

V and J are TRBV6-4 and TRBJ2-1, with TRBD2 as a possible D gene (5 bases). The V gene lost 6 bases and the J gene lost 0 bases, with 12 bases spanning the gap. Looked up from germline, CDR1 is MRHNA and CDR2 is SNTAGT. The CDR3 is 15 amino acids. In DNA form, the CDR3 reads TGTGCCAGCAGCGAGGAGCGGAGCTCCTACAATGAGCAGTTCTTC. It codes for CASSEERSSYNEQFF.

The CDR3 coding sequence is TGTGCCAGTAGTAAGGGACTAGCGGGAGGGGGCACAGATACGCAGTATTTT. It yields the protein CASSKGLAGGGTDTQYF. The rearrangement links TRBV19 to TRBJ2-3; 16 bases line up with TRBD2. The germline gives CDR1 LNHDA, CDR2 SQIVND (reference sequence). This CDR3 has 17 amino acids. J gave up 1 base and V 4 bases, and 2 bases lay outside the gene matches.

The rearrangement links TRBV7-8 to TRBJ2-1; 10 nucleotides line up with TRBD2. Germline V CDR1 and CDR2: SGHVS, FQNEAQ. This CDR3 has 18 residues. Losses at the gene ends were 1 base for V and 6 bases for J; bases not matched to a gene: 12. CDR3 amino acids: CASSLGASGRVSSNEQFF. CDR3 in DNA: TGTGCCAGCAGCTTAGGGGCTAGCGGGAGAGTTTCGTCCAATGAGCAGTTCTTC. Supplemented by reference TRBV7-8 and TRBJ2-1, the full variable domain reads GAGVSQSPRYKVAKRGQDVALRCDPISGHVSLFWYQQALGQGPEFLTYFQNEAQLDKSGLPSDRFFAERPEGSVSTLKIQRTQQEDSAVYLCASSLGASGRVSSNEQFFGPGTRLTVL.

The V and J genes are TRBV15 and TRBJ1-2; TRBD1 aligns across 8 bases. The CDR3 has 15 amino acids. Germline CDR1 and CDR2: LNHNV and YYDKDF (reference sequence). V gave up 3 bases and J gave up 8 bases; unmatched junction bases: 11. This CDR3 reads CATSRDQGATGGYTF. The CDR3 coding sequence is TGTGCCACCAGCAGGGACCAGGGGGCGACGGGGGGCTACACCTTC.

Here the CDR3 DNA reads TGTGCCTGGAGCAAAGGCGGGGGTTGGCCCCAGCATTTT. Its translation: CAWSKGGGWPQHF. The chain employs TRBV30 and TRBJ1-5, with D perhaps TRBD1 (5 bases). The CDR3 consists of 13 residues. The V gene lost 3 bases and the J gene lost 9 bases, with 15 bases spanning the gap. CDR1 is GTSNPN and CDR2 is SVGIG in the germline V gene (reference sequence).

The V gene is TRBV6-5, the J gene TRBJ2-2; 7 positions agree with TRBD1. This CDR3 comprises 15 residues. CDR1 is MNHEY and CDR2 is SVGAGI in the germline V gene. Trimming at V came to 7 bases and at J to 5 bases, leaving 10 bases not matched to a gene. The CDR3 is CASTHSGTATGELFF. DNA of the CDR3: TGTGCCAGCACCCACTCCGGGACAGCAACCGGGGAGCTGTTTTTT.

The chain joins TRBV18 to TRBJ2-5, with D perhaps TRBD2 (6 bases). This CDR3 contains 13 residues. Trimming left V 4 bases short and J 1 base short, with 7 bases between. CDR1 KGHSH and CDR2 LQKENI come from the germline V gene. The CDR3 nucleotides are TGTGCCAGCTCACAGGGACTCCAAGAGACCCAGTACTTC. This gives the protein CASSQGLQETQYF.

V usage is TRBV24-1 and J usage is TRBJ2-5; D is perhaps TRBD1 (6 bases). Germline V gene lookup returns CDR1 KGHDR and CDR2 SFDVKD. The CDR3 runs 15 residues. V shed 1 base and J shed 2 bases, with 10 bases lying between them. The CDR3 DNA reads TGTGCCACCAGTGATTTAGGGCAGGGGCAAGAGACCCAGTACTTC. Amino acid sequence: CATSDLGQGQETQYF.

The chain combines TRBV5-1 with TRBJ1-5, with 7 bases lining up with TRBD1. The trim removed 0 bases at V and 2 bases at J, leaving 2 bases unmatched. The length of the CDR3 is 15 residues. Germline CDR1 SGHRS, CDR2 YFSETQ. The CDR3 nucleotides read TGCGCCAGCAGCTTGGACGGACAGGGCAATCAGCCCCAGCATTTT. Translation: CASSLDGQGNQPQHF.

The rearrangement joins TRBV20-1 to TRBJ2-5, with TRBD2 matching over 7 bases. Germline V gene lookup returns CDR1 DFQATT and CDR2 SNEGSKA (reference sequence). CDR3 length: 11 residues. DNA of the CDR3: TGCAGCCCAAGCGGGACGGAGACCCAGTACTTC. Its translation is CSPSGTETQYF.

The chain employs TRBV10-1 and TRBJ2-3; 7 nucleotides agree with TRBD2. J gave up 5 bases and V 11 bases, and 10 bases lay outside the gene matches. Germline V gene lookup returns CDR1 WNHNN and CDR2 SYGVQD (reference sequence). The CDR3 consists of 13 residues. CDR3 nucleotide sequence: TGCGCCTCGAGGCGGGAGCTCGGAGATACGCAGTATTTT. Protein product: CASRRELGDTQYF.

CDR3: CASSLGRTSGEQYF. As DNA, the CDR3 is TGTGCCAGCAGCTTAGGCCGGACTAGCGGCGAGCAGTACTTC. V is TRBV7-2 and J is TRBJ2-7; 10 bases are a match to TRBD2. J lost 6 bases, V lost 1 base, and 3 bases had no gene match. The CDR3 is 14 residues long. Germline values: CDR1 SGHTA, CDR2 FQGNSA.

This chain joins TRBV5-1 and TRBJ1-2; TRBD1 is a possible D gene (5 bases). This CDR3 has 16 residues. V lost 3 bases to trimming and J lost 0 bases, with 15 bases between them. Germline V gene data show CDR1 as SGHRS and CDR2 as YFSETQ. CDR3 coding DNA: TGCGCCAGCAGCTCTGGCGCGGGGGGTGCTAACTATGGCTACACCTTC. This sequence encodes CASSSGAGGANYGYTF.

The rearrangement links TRBV27 to TRBJ2-5; 8 nucleotides agree with TRBD2. The V gene's germline CDR1 is MNHEY and CDR2 SMNVEV (reference sequence). CDR3 length equals 16 residues. V lost 6 bases and J lost 5; bases outside the gene matches: 14. The CDR3 DNA is TGTGCCAGCAGGGGGAGGACTAGCCTCCTGGGGGAGACCCAGTACTTC. Translation: CASRGRTSLLGETQYF.

V gene TRBV7-2 combines with J gene TRBJ1-1, with D hard to call. The germline CDR1 and CDR2 sequences are SGHTA and FQGNSA. V gave up 1 base and J gave up 2 bases, with 11 bases separating them. The CDR3 is made up of 15 amino acids. DNA for the CDR3: TGTGCCAGCAGCTTAGTTGGCAGTCTTAACACTGAAGCTTTCTTT. Translation: CASSLVGSLNTEAFF. The variable domain in full, with the rest retrieved from reference TRBV7-2 and TRBJ1-1, is GAGVSQSPSNKVTEKGKDVELRCDPISGHTALYWYRQSLGQGLEFLIYFQGNSAPDKSGLPSDRFSAERTGGSVSTLTIQRTQQEDSAVYLCASSLVGSLNTEAFFGQGTRLTVV.

This chain joins TRBV5-4 and TRBJ1-4, with D possibly being TRBD1 (6 bases). The CDR3 spans 14 residues. The ends were cut back, 2 bases at V and 7 bases at J, with 12 bases in the middle. From germline, CDR1 is SGHNT and CDR2 YYREEE (reference sequence). This CDR3 is CASSLGGAGEKLFF. The CDR3 DNA reads as TGTGCCAGCAGCTTAGGGGGGGCTGGTGAAAAACTGTTTTTT.

The V gene is TRBV7-2, the J gene TRBJ2-3; D perhaps matches TRBD1 (6 bases). The ends were cut back, 1 base at V and 9 bases at J, with 8 bases in the middle. From germline, CDR1 is SGHTA and CDR2 FQGNSA. The CDR3 length is 12 residues. The CDR3 region is CASSLGRGTQYF. The CDR3 nucleotides are TGTGCCAGCAGCTTAGGCAGGGGCACGCAGTATTTT.

The V and J genes are TRBV4-3 and TRBJ1-6; a weak D match, TRBD1 (6 bases). Trimming shortened V by 3 bases and J by 0 bases, and 9 bases separated the two germline ends. The CDR3 extends over 16 amino acids. Germline lookup yields CDR1 LGHNA and CDR2 YSLEER. CDR3 residues: CASSQGAGSYNSPLHF. The CDR3 nucleotides read TGCGCCAGCAGCCAGGGGGCGGGCTCCTATAATTCACCCCTCCACTTT.